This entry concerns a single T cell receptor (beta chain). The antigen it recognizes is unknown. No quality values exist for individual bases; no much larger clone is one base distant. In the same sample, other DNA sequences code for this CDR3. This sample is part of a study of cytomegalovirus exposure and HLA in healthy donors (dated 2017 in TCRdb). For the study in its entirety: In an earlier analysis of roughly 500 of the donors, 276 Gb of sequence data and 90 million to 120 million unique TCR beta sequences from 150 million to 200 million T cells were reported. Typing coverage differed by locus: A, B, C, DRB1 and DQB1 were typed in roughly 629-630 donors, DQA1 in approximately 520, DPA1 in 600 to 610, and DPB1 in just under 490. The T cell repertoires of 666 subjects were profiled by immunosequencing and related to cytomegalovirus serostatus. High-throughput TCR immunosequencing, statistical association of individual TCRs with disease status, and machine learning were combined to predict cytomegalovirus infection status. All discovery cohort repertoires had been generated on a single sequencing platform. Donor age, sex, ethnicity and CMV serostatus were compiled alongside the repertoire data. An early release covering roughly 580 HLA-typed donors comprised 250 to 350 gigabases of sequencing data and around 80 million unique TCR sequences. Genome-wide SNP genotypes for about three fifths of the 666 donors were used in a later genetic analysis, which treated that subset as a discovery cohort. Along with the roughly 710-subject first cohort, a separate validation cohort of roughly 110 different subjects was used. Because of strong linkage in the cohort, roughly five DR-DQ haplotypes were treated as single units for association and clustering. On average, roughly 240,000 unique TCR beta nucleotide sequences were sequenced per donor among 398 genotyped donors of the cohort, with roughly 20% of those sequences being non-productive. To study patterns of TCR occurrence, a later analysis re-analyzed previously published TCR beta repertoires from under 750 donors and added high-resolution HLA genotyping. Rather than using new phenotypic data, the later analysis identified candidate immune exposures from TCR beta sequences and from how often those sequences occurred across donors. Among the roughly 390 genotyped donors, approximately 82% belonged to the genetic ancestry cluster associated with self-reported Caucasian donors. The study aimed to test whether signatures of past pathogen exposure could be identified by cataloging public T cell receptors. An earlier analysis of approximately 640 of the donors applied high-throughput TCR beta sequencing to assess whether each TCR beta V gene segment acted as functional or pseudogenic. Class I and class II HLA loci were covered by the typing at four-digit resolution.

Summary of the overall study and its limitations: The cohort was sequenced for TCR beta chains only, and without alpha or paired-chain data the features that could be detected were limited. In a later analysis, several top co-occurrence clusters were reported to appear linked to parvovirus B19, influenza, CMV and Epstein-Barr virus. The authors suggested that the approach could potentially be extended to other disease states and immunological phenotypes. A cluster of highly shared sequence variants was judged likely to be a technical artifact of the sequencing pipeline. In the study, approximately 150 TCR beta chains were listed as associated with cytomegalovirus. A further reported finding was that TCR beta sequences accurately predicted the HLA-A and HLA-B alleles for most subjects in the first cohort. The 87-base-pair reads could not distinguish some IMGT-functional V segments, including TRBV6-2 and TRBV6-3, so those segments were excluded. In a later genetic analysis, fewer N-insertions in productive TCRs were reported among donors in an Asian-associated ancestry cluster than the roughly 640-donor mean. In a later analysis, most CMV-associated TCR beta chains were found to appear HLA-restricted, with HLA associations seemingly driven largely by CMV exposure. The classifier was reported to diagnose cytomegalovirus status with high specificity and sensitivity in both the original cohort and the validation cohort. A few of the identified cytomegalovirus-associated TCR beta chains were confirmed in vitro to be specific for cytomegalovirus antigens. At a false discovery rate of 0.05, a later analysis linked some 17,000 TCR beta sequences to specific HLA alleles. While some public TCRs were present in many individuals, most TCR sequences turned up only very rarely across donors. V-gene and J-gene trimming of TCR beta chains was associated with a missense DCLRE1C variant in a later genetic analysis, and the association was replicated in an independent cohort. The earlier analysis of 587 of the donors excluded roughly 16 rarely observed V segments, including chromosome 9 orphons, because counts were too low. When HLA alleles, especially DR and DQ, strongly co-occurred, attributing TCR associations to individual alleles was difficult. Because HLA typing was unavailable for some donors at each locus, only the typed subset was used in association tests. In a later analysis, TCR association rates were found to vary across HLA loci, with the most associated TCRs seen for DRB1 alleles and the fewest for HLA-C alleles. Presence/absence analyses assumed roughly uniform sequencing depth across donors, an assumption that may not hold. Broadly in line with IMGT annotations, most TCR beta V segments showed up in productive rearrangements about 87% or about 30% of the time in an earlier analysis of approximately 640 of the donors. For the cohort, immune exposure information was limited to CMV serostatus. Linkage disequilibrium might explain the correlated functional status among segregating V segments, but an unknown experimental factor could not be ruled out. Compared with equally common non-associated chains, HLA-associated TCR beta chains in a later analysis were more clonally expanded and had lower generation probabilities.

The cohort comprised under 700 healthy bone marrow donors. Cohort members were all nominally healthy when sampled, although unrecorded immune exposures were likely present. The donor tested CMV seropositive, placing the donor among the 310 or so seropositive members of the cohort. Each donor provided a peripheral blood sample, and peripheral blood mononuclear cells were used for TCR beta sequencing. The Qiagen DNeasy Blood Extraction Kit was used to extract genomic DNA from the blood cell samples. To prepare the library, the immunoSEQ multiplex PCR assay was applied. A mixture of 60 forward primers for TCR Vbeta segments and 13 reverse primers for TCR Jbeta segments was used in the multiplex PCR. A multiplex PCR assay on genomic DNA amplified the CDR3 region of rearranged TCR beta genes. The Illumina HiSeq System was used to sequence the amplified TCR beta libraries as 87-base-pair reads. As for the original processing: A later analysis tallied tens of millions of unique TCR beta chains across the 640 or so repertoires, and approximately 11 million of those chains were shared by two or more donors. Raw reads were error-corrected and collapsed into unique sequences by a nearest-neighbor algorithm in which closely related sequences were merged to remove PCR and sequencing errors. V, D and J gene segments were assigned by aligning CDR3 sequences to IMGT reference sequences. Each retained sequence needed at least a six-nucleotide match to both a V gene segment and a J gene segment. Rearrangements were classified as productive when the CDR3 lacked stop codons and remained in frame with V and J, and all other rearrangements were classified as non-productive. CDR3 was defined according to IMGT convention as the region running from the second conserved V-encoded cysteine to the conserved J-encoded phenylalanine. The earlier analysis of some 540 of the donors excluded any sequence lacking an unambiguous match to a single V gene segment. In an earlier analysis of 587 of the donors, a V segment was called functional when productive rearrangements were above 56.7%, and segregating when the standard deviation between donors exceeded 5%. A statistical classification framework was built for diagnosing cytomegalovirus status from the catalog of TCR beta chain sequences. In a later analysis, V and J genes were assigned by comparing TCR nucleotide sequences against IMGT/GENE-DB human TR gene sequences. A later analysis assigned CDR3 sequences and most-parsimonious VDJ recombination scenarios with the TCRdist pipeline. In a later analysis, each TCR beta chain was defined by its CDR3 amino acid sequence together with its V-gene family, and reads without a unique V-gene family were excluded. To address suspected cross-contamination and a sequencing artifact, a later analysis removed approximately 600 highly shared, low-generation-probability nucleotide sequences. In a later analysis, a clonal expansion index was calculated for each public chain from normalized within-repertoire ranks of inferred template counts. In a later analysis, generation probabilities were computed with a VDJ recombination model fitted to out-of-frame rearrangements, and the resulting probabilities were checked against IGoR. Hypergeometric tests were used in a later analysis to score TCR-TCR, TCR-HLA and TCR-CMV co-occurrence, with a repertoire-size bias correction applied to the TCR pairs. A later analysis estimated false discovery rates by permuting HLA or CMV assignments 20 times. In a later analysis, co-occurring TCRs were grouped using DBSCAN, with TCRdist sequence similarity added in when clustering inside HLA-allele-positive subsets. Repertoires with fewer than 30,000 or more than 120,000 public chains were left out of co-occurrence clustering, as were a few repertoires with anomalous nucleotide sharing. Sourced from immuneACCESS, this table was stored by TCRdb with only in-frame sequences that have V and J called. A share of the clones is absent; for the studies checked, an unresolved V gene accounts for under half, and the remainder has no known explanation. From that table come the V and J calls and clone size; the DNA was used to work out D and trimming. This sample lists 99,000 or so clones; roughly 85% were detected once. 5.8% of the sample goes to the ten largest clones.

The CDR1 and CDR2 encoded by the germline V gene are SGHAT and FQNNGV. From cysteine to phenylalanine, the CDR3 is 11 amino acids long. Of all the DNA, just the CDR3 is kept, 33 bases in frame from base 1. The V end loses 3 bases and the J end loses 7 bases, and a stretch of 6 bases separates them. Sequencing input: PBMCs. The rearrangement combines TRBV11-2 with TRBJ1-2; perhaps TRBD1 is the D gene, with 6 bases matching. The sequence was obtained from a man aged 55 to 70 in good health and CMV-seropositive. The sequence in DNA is TGTGCCAGCAGCTTCAGGGGTGGCTACACCTTC. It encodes CASSFRGGYTF.